Listed below are T cell receptor beta chains from one sample, sequenced in a study of cytomegalovirus exposure and HLA in healthy donors. Measured with immunoSEQ multiplex PCR; TCRdb has only the in-frame clones, and not every one. The sample lists over 200,000 clones; around 87% were seen once. The sequenced sample consisted of PBMCs. Every receptor here comes from a woman aged 18-29 years in good health and CMV-seropositive. Each CDR3 is given without its conserved first and last residue. Fields, in order: CDR3 length, clone size, V gene, CDR3 protein. Only some rows state a clone size, as once, few, many or a class for expanded clones.

>11|NA|TRBV18
ASRRTEDYEQY
>12|NA|TRBV9
ASSAEGGAYGYT
>12|NA|TRBV5-1
ASRPGHLNEKLF
>12|NA|TRBV2
ASRARTGGTEAF
>11|NA|TRBV28
ASSFSGSYEQY
>12|NA|TRBV27
ASSPTGTGDGYT
>12|NA|TRBV7-9
ASSFGTGDYGYT
>10|NA|TRBV7-2
ASSPGTYGYT
>14|NA|TRBV7-9
ASSSTWTGGNTEAF
>13|NA|TRBV18
ASSLGQGAGQPQH
>13|few|TRBV7-9
ASSLRRDGFDEQY
>9|NA|TRBV2
ASSVVDEQY
>11|once|TRBV19
ASSIQGRYGYT
>10|NA|TRBV7-9
ASSPNYNEQF
>16|NA|TRBV18
ASSSPGIAGTQRGELF
>14|NA|TRBV2
ASSPRGARGRTEAF
>12|NA|TRBV9
ASSPGRANEKLF
>12|once|TRBV5-4
ASSLGPGVAEAF
>11|NA|TRBV6-1
ASSEQGYNEQF
>17|NA|TRBV7-9
ASADSLSDRRAPGEKLF
>11|NA|TRBV9
ASSVGGGSEQY
>11|NA|TRBV18
ASSPQVRETQY